Following are 13 T cell receptor beta chains from one sample sequenced in a study of T-cell memory formation after mild COVID-19. MiXCR was run by TCRdb on the 5' RACE reads, yielding one entry per CDR3 protein. The table records about 110,000 distinct CDR3 sequences, around an eighth of them present only once. The sequencing input was PBMCs or a T cell subset sorted from them (not recorded which). These receptors were collected from an adult woman who had mild COVID-19 (a few samples of this study predate the infection). Cell type and time point are not known.

This clonotype came up a few times. The V call is TRBV5-1, the J call TRBJ1-2; D perhaps matches TRBD1 (5 bases). CDR1 SGHRS and CDR2 YFSETQ come from the germline V gene. This CDR3 contains 16 residues. The V gene lost 4 bases and the J gene lost 7 bases, with 23 bases spanning the gap. The CDR3 DNA follows: TGCGCCAGCAGCGGAGGGGAAAGGGATTATGTAGGTGGCTACACCTTC. It yields the protein CASSGGERDYVGGYTF.

This clonotype was counted only a few times. The V gene is TRBV11-2, the J gene TRBJ2-1; the match to TRBD1 covers 10 bases. With V trimmed by 5 bases and J by 8 bases, 9 bases remained unmatched. The CDR3 is made up of 15 amino acids. Germline V CDR1 and CDR2: SGHAT, FQNNGV. The CDR3 bases are TGTGCCAGCAGCCGAGGACAGGGGGATATGGATGAGCAGTTCTTC. It translates to CASSRGQGDMDEQFF.

The table lists this clonotype with many counts. The chain has TRBV4-3 and TRBJ2-1, with TRBD1 identical over 7 bases. The CDR3 covers 16 residues. V lost 6 bases and J lost 8; bases outside the gene matches: 16. Germline V gene sequence: CDR1 LGHNA, CDR2 YSLEER. The CDR3 region is CASSITQGSSRDEQFF. The CDR3 DNA reads TGCGCCAGCAGTATCACACAGGGGTCCTCAAGGGATGAGCAGTTCTTC.

The chain joins TRBV29-1 to TRBJ2-7; D may be TRBD1 (6 bases). V gave up 7 bases and J gave up 5 bases, with 24 bases separating them. Per the germline V gene, CDR1 is SQVTM and CDR2 is ANQGSEA. The CDR3 sequence is 15 residues long. This chain's CDR3 is CSARGELGQRNEQYF. Written as DNA, the CDR3 is TGCAGCGCCCGGGGAGAGCTGGGACAACGGAACGAGCAGTACTTC.

The chain carries TRBV5-1 and TRBJ2-2; 7 bases are a match to TRBD2. CDR3 length: 15 residues. Germline trimming cut 3 bases from V and 4 bases from J; bases unmatched to any gene: 6. Germline V gives CDR1 SGHRS, CDR2 YFSETQ. DNA of the CDR3: TGCGCCAGCAGCTGGCGGGAGAGGAGCACCGGGGAGCTGTTTTTT. The encoded protein is CASSWRERSTGELFF. Together with reference TRBV5-1 and TRBJ2-2, the CDR3 gives the full variable domain: KAGVTQTPRYLIKTRGQQVTLSCSPISGHRSVSWYQQTPGQGLQFLFEYFSETQRNKGNFPGRFSGRQFSNSRSEMNVSTLELGDSALYLCASSWRERSTGELFFGEGSRLTVL.

This clonotype was counted between two and nine times. This chain links TRBV7-9 with TRBJ2-1; a possible D gene is TRBD1 (7 bases). Germline V CDR1 and CDR2: SEHNR, FQNEAQ (reference sequence). The CDR3 loop spans 14 amino acids. Trimming pared 6 bases from V and 0 bases from J, leaving 9 bases between. CDR3 residues: CASREGASYNEQFF. As DNA, the CDR3 is TGTGCCAGCAGGGAGGGGGCCTCCTACAATGAGCAGTTCTTC.

The chain couples TRBV19 to TRBJ1-1; D possibly corresponds to TRBD1 (6 bases). Looked up from germline, CDR1 is LNHDA and CDR2 is SQIVND (reference sequence). V shed 7 bases and J shed 0 bases, with 18 bases lying between them. The CDR3 has 16 amino acids. In DNA form, the CDR3 reads TGTGCCAGTACTCCCCAGGGGAGGGGGATGAACACTGAAGCTTTCTTT. It yields the protein CASTPQGRGMNTEAFF.

This clonotype showed up just a few times. This chain uses TRBV7-6 with TRBJ1-5; D ambiguous. The CDR3 is 10 amino acids. In germline, CDR1 is SGHVS, CDR2 FNYEAQ. V lost 3 bases, J lost 9 bases, and 3 bases lay in between. In DNA form, the CDR3 reads TGTGCCAGCAGCTTCGGGCCCCAGCATTTT. Its translation: CASSFGPQHF. Looking up the rest from reference TRBV7-6 and TRBJ1-5 gives the full variable domain: GAGVSQSPRYKVTKRGQDVALRCDPISGHVSLYWYRQALGQGPEFLTYFNYEAQQDKSGLPNDRFSAERPEGSISTLTIQRTEQRDSAMYRCASSFGPQHFGDGTRLSIL.

The gene calls are TRBV4-3 and TRBJ2-2; 8 bases are a match to TRBD2. The V gene's germline CDR1 is LGHNA and CDR2 YSLEER. The ends lost 0 bases at V and 5 bases at J; junction bases unmatched: 8. The CDR3 has 17 residues. CDR3 sequence (DNA): TGCGCCAGCAGCCAAGAACAAGCGGGGGCGGGGACCGGGGAGCTGTTTTTT. Residues: CASSQEQAGAGTGELFF.

The gene calls are TRBV27 and TRBJ2-7; TRBD1 is a possible D gene (6 bases). V was cut by 2 bases and J by 6 bases, with 17 bases left in between. The germline V gene has CDR1 MNHEY and CDR2 SMNVEV (reference sequence). The CDR3 consists of 15 residues. The CDR3 reads CASSLQGTGYVEQYF. As DNA, the CDR3 is TGTGCCAGCAGTTTACAGGGGACGGGGTACGTCGAGCAGTACTTC.

The V call is TRBV7-2, the J call TRBJ1-1; D gene uncertain. The V gene lost 4 bases and the J gene lost 6 bases, with 12 bases spanning the gap. Germline loops: CDR1 SGHTA, CDR2 FQGNSA. The CDR3 runs to 13 residues. Here the CDR3 reads CASSSPPLPEAFF. The CDR3 region has the DNA TGTGCCAGCAGCTCCCCCCCCCTACCTGAAGCTTTCTTT.

V usage is TRBV6-5 and J usage is TRBJ1-2; D might be TRBD1 (5 bases). Germline values: CDR1 MNHEY, CDR2 SVGAGI. Trimming removed 5 bases at V and 4 bases at J, with 17 bases between. CDR3 length equals 15 residues. The CDR3 reads CASSPRDEWSYGYTF. The DNA of the CDR3 is TGTGCCAGCAGTCCTCGGGACGAATGGTCCTATGGCTACACCTTC.

This clonotype was observed a handful of times. The chain uses TRBV11-2 and TRBJ2-2; 7 bases line up with TRBD2. The germline CDR1 and CDR2 sequences are SGHAT and FQNNGV. The CDR3 loop spans 17 amino acids. V dropped 2 bases and J dropped 5; count of bases not matched to a gene: 11. CDR3 protein: CASSLNAGVRKTGELFF. In DNA form, the CDR3 reads TGTGCCAGCAGCTTAAACGCGGGGGTACGCAAAACCGGGGAGCTGTTTTTT.